This entry is about one T cell receptor (beta chain). In the PCR, 60 Vbeta and 13 Jbeta primers were used. TCRdb's table, derived via immunoSEQ multiplex PCR, lists solely in-frame clones and lacks some. The sample yields 120,000 or so clones, 75% to 90% seen once. The data derive from a study of cytomegalovirus exposure and HLA in healthy donors. CDR3 size: 14 residues. Germline CDR1 is MGHRA and CDR2 is YSYEKL. V lost 1 base and J 2 bases, leaving 7 bases between the germline ends. The rearrangement joins TRBV4-1 to TRBJ2-3; the D is unclear. Material for sequencing was PBMCs. This receptor was taken from a man aged 25-40 years in good health and CMV-seropositive. The CDR3 spells CASSQVGFTDTQYF. In nucleotides, the CDR3 is TGCGCCAGCAGCCAAGTGGGCTTCACAGATACGCAGTATTTT.